This T cell receptor (beta chain) was found in a study of Ad26.COV2.S vaccination and SARS-CoV-2 variants. Stated treatment: about 20 received Ad26.COV2.S at low or high dose, single or two shots; 5 received placebo; per-sample allocation not given. On day 63 after the first injection, vaccine and placebo recipients gave samples. Sequenced by immunoSEQ multiplex PCR; TCRdb stores in-frame clones only, minus some. The repertoire consists of roughly 510,000 clones, with around nine tenths occurring once and the leading ten covering about 13%. CDR3 length equals 17 residues. Germline trimming cut 1 base from V and 8 bases from J; bases unmatched to any gene: 6. Per germline, CDR1 LGHNA and CDR2 YNFKEQ.

The V and J genes are TRBV4-2 and TRBJ2-1; 15 nucleotides line up with TRBD2. The specimen comprised peripheral blood, sampled in a trial of Ad26.COV2.S vaccine versus placebo. The receptor comes from a person between 18 and 65 years old who received the Ad26.COV2.S COVID-19 vaccine or a placebo. In nucleotides, the CDR3 is TGTGCCAGCAGCCAAGGCGTTGGGACTAGCGGGAGGTATGAGCAGTTCTTC. Amino acid sequence: CASSQGVGTSGRYEQFF.